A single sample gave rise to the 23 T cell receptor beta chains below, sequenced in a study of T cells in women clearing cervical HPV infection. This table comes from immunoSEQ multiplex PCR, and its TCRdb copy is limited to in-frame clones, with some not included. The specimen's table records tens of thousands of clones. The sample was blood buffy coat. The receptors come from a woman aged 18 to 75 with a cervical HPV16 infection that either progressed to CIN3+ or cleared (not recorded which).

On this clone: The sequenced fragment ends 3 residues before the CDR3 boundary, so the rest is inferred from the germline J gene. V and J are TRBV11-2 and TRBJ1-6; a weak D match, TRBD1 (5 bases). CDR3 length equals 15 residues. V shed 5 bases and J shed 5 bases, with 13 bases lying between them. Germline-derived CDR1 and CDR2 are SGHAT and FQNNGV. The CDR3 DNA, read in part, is TGTGCCAGCAGCGGGCGGGGCGTCAATAATTCACCC. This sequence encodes CASSGRGVNNSP. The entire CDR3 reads CASSGRGVNNSPLHF.

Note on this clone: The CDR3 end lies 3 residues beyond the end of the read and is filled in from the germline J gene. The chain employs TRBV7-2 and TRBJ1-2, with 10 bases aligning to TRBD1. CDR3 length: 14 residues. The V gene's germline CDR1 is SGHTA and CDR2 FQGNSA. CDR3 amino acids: CASSLGQGARDYTF. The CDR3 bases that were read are TGTGCCAGCAGCTTAGGACAGGGGGCGCGAGAC.

The CDR3 loop reads CASSVQGNTEAFF. The DNA read from the CDR3 is TGCGCCAGCAGCGTACAGGGGAACACTGAA. The chain joins TRBV5-1 to TRBJ1-1, with a tentative D call TRBD1 (6 bases). The CDR3 is cut off 3 residues early in the read; its end comes from the germline J gene. Germline V lookup: CDR1 SGHRS, CDR2 YFSETQ. The CDR3 has 13 residues. Deletions cut 4 bases from V and 1 base from J, with 8 bases between.

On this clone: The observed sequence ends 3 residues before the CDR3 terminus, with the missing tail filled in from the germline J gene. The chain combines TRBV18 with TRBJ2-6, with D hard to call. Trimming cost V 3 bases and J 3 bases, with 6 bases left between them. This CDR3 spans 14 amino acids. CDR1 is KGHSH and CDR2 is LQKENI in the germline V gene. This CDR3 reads CASSPSFGANVLTF. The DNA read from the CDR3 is TGTGCCAGCTCACCTTCTTTTGGGGCCAACGTC. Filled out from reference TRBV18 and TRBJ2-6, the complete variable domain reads NAGVMQNPRHLVRRRGQEARLRCSPMKGHSHVYWYRQLPEEGLKFMVYLQKENIIDESGMPKERFSAEFPKEGPSILRIQQVVRGDSAAYFCASSPSFGANVLTFGAGSRLTVL.

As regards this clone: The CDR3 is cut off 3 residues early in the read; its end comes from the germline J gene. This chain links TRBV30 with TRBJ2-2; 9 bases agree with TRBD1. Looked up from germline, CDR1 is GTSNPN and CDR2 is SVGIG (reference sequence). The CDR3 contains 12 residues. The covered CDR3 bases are TGTGCCCACAGGGGGCGTGATTCACCG. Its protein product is CAHRGRDSP. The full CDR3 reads CAHRGRDSPLFF.

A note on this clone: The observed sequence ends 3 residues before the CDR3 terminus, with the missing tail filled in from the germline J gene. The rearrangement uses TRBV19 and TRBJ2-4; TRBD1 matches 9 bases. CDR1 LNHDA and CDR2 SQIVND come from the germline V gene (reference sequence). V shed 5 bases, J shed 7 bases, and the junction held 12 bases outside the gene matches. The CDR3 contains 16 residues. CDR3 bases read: TGTGCCAGTAGTCTCTCTCAGGGGACAGGGTTGAACATT. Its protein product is CASSLSQGTGLNI. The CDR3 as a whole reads CASSLSQGTGLNIQYF.

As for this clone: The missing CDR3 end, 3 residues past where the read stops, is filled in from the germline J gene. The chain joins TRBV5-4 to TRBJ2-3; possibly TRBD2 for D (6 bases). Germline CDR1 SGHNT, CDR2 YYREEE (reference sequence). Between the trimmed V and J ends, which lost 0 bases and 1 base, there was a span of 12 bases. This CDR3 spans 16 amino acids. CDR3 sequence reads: CASSLAGGAGTDTQYF. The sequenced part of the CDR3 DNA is TGTGCCAGCAGCTTGGCCGGCGGGGCTGGCACAGATACG. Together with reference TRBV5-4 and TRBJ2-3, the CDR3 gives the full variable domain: ETGVTQSPTHLIKTRGQQVTLRCSSQSGHNTVSWYQQALGQGPQFIFQYYREEENGRGNFPPRFSGLQFPNYSSELNVNALELDDSALYLCASSLAGGAGTDTQYFGPGTRLTVL.

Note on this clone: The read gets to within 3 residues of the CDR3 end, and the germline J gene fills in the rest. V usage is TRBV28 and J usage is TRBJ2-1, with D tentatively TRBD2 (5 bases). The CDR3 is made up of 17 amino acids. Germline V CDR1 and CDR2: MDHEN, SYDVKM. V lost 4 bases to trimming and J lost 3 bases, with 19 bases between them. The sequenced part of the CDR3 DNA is TGTGCCAGCAGTTCTAGGACTCAGTGGGTTAGCTACAATGAG. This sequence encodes CASSSRTQWVSYNE. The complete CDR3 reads CASSSRTQWVSYNEQFF.

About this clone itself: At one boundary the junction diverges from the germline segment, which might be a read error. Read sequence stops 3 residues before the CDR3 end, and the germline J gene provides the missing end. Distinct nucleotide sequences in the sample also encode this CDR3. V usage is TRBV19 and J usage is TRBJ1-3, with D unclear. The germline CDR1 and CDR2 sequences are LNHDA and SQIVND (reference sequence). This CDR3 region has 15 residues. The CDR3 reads CASSVGSFSGNTIYF. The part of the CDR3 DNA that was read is TGTGCCAGTAGTGTCGGGTCGTTCTCTGGAAACACG.

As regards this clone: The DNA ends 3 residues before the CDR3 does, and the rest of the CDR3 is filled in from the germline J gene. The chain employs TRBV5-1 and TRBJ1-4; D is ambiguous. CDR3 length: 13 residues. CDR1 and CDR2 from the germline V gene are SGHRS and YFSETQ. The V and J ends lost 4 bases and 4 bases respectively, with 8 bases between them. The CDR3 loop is CASSLRFNEKLFF. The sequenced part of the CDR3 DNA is TGCGCCAGCAGCCTAAGATTTAATGAAAAA.

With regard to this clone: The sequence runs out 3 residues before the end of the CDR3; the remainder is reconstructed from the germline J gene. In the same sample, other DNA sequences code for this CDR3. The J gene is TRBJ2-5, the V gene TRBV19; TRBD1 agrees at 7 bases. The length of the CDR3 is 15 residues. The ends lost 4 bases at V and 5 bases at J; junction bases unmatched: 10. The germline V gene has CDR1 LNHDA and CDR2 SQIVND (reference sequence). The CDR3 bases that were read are TGTGCCAGTAGTACCCGATTACAGGGGCGGGAGACC. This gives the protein CASSTRLQGRET. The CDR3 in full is CASSTRLQGRETQYF.

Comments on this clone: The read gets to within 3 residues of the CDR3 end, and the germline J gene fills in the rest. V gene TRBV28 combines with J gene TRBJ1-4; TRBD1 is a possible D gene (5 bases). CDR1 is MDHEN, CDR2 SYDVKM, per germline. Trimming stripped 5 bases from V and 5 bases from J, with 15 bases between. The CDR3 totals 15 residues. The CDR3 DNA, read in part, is TGTGCCAGCAGTCCTCCCCAGGGCCAAAATGAAAAA. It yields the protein CASSPPQGQNEK. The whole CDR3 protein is CASSPPQGQNEKLFF.

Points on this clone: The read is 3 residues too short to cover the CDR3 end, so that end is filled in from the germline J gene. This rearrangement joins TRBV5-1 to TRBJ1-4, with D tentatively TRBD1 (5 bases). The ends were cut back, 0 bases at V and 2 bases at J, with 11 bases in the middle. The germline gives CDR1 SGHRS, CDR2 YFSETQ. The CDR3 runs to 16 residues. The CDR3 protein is CASSLGVGLTNEKLFF. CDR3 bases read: TGCGCCAGCAGCTTGGGGGTGGGACTGACTAATGAAAAA.

Partial CDR3 DNA: TGTGCCAGCGGTGGGGGCGGAAAG. Translating it yields CASGGGGK. The full CDR3 sequence reads CASGGGGKLFF. This chain connects TRBV6-1 to TRBJ2-2; D is possibly TRBD1 (6 bases). The CDR3 end falls 3 residues outside the read, so it is completed with the germline J gene. CDR3 length equals 11 residues. The germline gives CDR1 MNHNS, CDR2 SASEGT.

The CDR3 sequence is CSVGHGEKLFF. The sequenced CDR3 bases are TGCAGCGTTGGACATGGTGAAAAA. The rearrangement joins TRBV29-1 to TRBJ1-4; D unresolved. The observed sequence ends 3 residues before the CDR3 terminus, with the missing tail filled in from the germline J gene. Germline values: CDR1 SQVTM, CDR2 ANQGSEA. Deletions cut 4 bases from V and 7 bases from J, with 7 bases between. The CDR3 has 11 amino acids.

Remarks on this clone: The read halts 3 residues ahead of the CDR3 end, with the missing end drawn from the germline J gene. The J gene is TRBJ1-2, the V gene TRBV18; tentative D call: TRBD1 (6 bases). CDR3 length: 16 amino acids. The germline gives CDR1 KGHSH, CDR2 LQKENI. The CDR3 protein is CASSPPSTGPLADYTF. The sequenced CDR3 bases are TGTGCCAGCTCACCCCCTTCGACAGGACCCCTCGCCGAC.

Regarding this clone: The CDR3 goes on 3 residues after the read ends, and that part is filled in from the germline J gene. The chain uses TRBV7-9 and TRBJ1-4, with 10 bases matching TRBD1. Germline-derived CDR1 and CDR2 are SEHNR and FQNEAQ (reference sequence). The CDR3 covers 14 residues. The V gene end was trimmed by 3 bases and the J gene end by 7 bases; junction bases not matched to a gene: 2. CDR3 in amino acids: CASSFRTGGEKLFF. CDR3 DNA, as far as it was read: TGTGCCAGCAGCTTCAGGACAGGGGGTGAAAAA.

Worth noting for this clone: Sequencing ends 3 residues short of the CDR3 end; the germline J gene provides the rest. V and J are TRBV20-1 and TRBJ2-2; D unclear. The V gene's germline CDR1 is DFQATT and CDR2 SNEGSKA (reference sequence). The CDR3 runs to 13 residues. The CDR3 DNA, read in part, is TGCAGTGCTAGTTCCAGAATAAATTCACCG. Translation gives CSASSRINSP. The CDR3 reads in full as CSASSRINSPLFF.

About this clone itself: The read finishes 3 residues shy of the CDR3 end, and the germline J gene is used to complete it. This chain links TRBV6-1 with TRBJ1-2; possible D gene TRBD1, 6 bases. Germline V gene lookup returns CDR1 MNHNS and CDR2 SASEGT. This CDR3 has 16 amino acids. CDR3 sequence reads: CASSEPNMNRVYDYTF. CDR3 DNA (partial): TGTGCCAGCAGTGAACCAAACATGAACAGGGTCTACGAC.

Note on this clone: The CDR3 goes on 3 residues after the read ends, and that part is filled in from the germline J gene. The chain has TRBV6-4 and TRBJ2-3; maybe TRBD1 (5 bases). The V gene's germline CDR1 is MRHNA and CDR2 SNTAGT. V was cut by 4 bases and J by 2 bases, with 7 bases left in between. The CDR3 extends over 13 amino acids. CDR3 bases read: TGTGCCAGCAGTGGGACAAACACAGATACG. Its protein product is CASSGTNTDT. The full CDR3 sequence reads CASSGTNTDTQYF.

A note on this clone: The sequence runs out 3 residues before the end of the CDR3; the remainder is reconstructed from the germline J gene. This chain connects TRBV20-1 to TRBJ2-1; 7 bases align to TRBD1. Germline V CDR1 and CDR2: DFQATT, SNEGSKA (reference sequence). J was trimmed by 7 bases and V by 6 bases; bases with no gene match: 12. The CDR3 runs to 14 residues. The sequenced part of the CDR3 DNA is TGCAGTGCCGATGGAGACAGGGTCCTAAATGAG. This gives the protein CSADGDRVLNE. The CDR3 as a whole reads CSADGDRVLNEQFF.

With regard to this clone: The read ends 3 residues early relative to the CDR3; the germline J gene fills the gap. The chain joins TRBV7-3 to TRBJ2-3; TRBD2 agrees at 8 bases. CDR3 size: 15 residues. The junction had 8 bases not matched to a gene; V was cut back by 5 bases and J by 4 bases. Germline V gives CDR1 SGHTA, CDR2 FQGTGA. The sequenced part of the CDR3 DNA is TGTGCCAGCAGCGCCGGGACTAGTCCCCCAGATACG. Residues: CASSAGTSPPDT. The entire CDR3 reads CASSAGTSPPDTQYF.

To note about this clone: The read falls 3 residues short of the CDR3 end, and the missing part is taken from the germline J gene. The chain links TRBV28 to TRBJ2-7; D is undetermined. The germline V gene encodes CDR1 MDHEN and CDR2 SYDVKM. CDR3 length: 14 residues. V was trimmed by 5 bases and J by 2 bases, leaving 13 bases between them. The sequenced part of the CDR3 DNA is TGTGCCAGCAGTCCCCGTTGGGCAACCTACGAG. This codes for CASSPRWATYE. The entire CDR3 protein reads CASSPRWATYEQYF.